These 13 T cell receptor beta chains were sequenced from one sample in a study of T cells in Graves' hyperthyroidism and ophthalmopathy (dated by TCRdb to about 2019). The method was multiplex PCR. The instrument given in TCRdb is Illumina HiSeq 2000. Amplification of TCR beta CDR3 regions was carried out from RNA transcripts. The first round of RT-PCR for the TCR CDR3 was performed with the HTBI primer set and the Qiagen OneStep RT-PCR kit. Using fastp at Q25 and MiXCR, TCRdb reprocessed the public reads and kept productive beta chains. Here each entry gathers all rows of one CDR3 protein and keeps the most common genes and DNA. Present in this sample are around 55,000 distinct CDR3 sequences, about half of which were seen just once. Jointly, the top ten make up roughly 10% of the sample. The sequencing input was blood. The receptors were sampled from a woman between 50 and 59 years old with Graves' ophthalmopathy.

This clonotype was picked up many times. V gene TRBV7-3 combines with J gene TRBJ2-1; D possibly uses TRBD1 or TRBD2 (5 bases each). Germline V gene data show CDR1 as SGHTA and CDR2 as FQGTGA. The CDR3 covers 12 residues. V was shortened by 5 bases and J by 9 bases, with 11 bases between the two germline ends. The CDR3 bases are TGTGCCAGCAGCCCCGGGGCCACTGAGCAGTTCTTC. It codes for CASSPGATEQFF.

The CDR3 coding sequence is TGTGCCACCAGCACCGGACTAGCGGAGATCACAGATACGCAGTATTTT. Its protein is CATSTGLAEITDTQYF. The rearrangement links TRBV15 to TRBJ2-3; 10 positions agree with TRBD2. The CDR3 contains 16 residues. Germline V lookup: CDR1 LNHNV, CDR2 YYDKDF (reference sequence). The junction had 6 bases not matched to a gene; V was cut back by 4 bases and J by 2 bases. Drawing the rest from reference TRBV15 and TRBJ2-3, the complete variable domain is DAMVIQNPRYQVTQFGKPVTLSCSQTLNHNVMYWYQQKSSQAPKLLFHYYDKDFNNEADTPDNFQSRRPNTSFCFLDIRSPGLGDTAMYLCATSTGLAEITDTQYFGPGTRLTVL.

Ten or more counts support this clonotype. This chain links TRBV10-3 with TRBJ2-3; TRBD2 aligns across 13 bases. The CDR3 consists of 15 residues. V gave up 6 bases and J gave up 4 bases; unmatched junction bases: 4. Germline V gene lookup returns CDR1 ENHRY and CDR2 SYGVKD. CDR3 in DNA: TGTGCCATCAGCGGACTAGCGGGGGCGGCAGATACGCAGTATTTT. Its protein product is CAISGLAGAADTQYF.

In its sample, this clonotype was seen many times. The chain combines TRBV20-1 with TRBJ1-2; unclear D gene. V lost 6 bases to trimming and J lost 3 bases, with 11 bases between them. CDR1 is DFQATT and CDR2 is SNEGSKA in the germline V gene (reference sequence). The CDR3 sequence is 12 residues long. DNA of the CDR3: TGCAGTGCCACAGACGCTCACTATGGCTACACCTTC. Translating gives CSATDAHYGYTF.

This clonotype occurred many times. A much larger clone is a single base away; this may be a read error. The chain joins TRBV20-1 to TRBJ2-7, with 7 bases matching TRBD2. The CDR3 sequence is 12 residues long. The germline CDR1 and CDR2 sequences are DFQATT and SNEGSKA (reference sequence). CDR3 in amino acids: CSAREREYGQYF. The CDR3 DNA follows: TGCAGTGCTAGAGAGCGGGAGTACGGGCAGTACTTC.

This clonotype was recorded many times. The chain uses TRBV15 and TRBJ2-7, with D possibly matching TRBD2 (6 bases). The CDR3 length is 16 residues. The V end lost 9 bases, the J end lost 1 base, and 22 bases lay between the germline ends. Germline V gives CDR1 LNHNV, CDR2 YYDKDF (reference sequence). The CDR3 DNA is TGTGCCACTCGCTCTGTGGTAGCGGCGGCTTCCTACGAGCAGTACTTC. Amino acid sequence: CATRSVVAAASYEQYF.

As concerns this clonotype: Since a much larger clone is just one base distant, this may be a read error. This chain links TRBV7-9 with TRBJ2-7; a weak D match, TRBD1 (5 bases). Germline V gene data show CDR1 as SEHNR and CDR2 as FQNEAQ (reference sequence). Trimming shortened V by 6 bases and J by 2 bases, and 14 bases separated the two germline ends. The CDR3 is 14 residues long. The CDR3 region is CASSLTRGAYEQYF. DNA for the CDR3: TGTGCCAGCAGTCTCACAAGGGGCGCCTACGAGCAGTACTTC.

Remarks on this clonotype: Because it lacks the conserved phenylalanine or tryptophan at the end, this CDR3 is likely a read error. It is unclear where the CDR3 begins or ends on the DNA, so no DNA is shown, and the CDR3 is as TCRdb lists it. This rearrangement joins TRBV24-1 to TRBJ1-4; the table's D call, TRBD1, has no DNA check behind it. The CDR3 has 11 residues if both end residues are counted. Germline V gene lookup returns CDR1 KGHDR and CDR2 SFDVKD. The CDR3 loop reads CATSDPGQGHY.

This clonotype was recorded at least ten times. The CDR3 DNA reads TGCAGTGCTAAAGGACATTTCTATGGCTACACCTTC. Its protein is CSAKGHFYGYTF. The V and J genes are TRBV20-1 and TRBJ1-2; weak D call: TRBD1 (5 bases). This CDR3 spans 12 amino acids. CDR1 and CDR2 (germline): DFQATT, SNEGSKA (reference sequence). The V end was cut by 4 bases, the J end by 4 bases, with 10 bases between.

This clonotype was observed many times. This rearrangement joins TRBV15 to TRBJ2-1, with D possibly TRBD2 on 5 matching bases. The CDR3 consists of 17 residues. The germline V and J ends were trimmed by 0 bases and 2 bases, with 14 bases remaining between them. From germline, CDR1 is LNHNV and CDR2 YYDKDF (reference sequence). CDR3 coding DNA: TGTGCCACCAGCAGAGAGGTGGCTCGGGGAACCTACAATGAGCAGTTCTTC. Amino acids: CATSREVARGTYNEQFF.

To note about this clonotype: An end of the junction differs from the germline gene, which may be a read error. This rearrangement joins TRBV19 to TRBJ1-6; possible D gene TRBD1, 6 bases. Germline lookup yields CDR1 LNHDA and CDR2 SQIVND (reference sequence). The CDR3 loop spans 14 amino acids. The CDR3 DNA is TGTGCCAGTAGGGGGACATTAAATAATTCACCCCCCCTCTTT. Encoded protein: CASRGTLNNSPPLF.

The rearrangement uses TRBV7-2 and TRBJ1-6; 7 bases are a match to TRBD1. This CDR3 region has 16 residues. With 5 bases clipped from V and 9 bases from J, the junction kept 13 bases outside the gene matches. CDR1 SGHTA and CDR2 FQGNSA come from the germline V gene. The CDR3 protein is CASSPITGTARSPLHF. As DNA, the CDR3 is TGTGCCAGCAGCCCCATTACCGGGACAGCTCGTTCACCCCTCCACTTT. The entire variable domain, with the rest obtained from reference TRBV7-2 and TRBJ1-6, is as follows: GAGVSQSPSNKVTEKGKDVELRCDPISGHTALYWYRQSLGQGLEFLIYFQGNSAPDKSGLPSDRFSAERTGGSVSTLTIQRTQQEDSAVYLCASSPITGTARSPLHFGNGTRLTVT.

The chain carries TRBV15 and TRBJ2-7, with D possibly being TRBD2 (6 bases). The V end was cut by 9 bases, the J end by 2 bases, with 17 bases between. Per germline, CDR1 LNHNV and CDR2 YYDKDF (reference sequence). The CDR3 spans 14 residues. For the CDR3, the DNA is TGTGCCACGGGCACTCCGGGACTCCCCTACGAGCAGTACTTC. Its translation: CATGTPGLPYEQYF. The full variable domain, in which reference TRBV15 and TRBJ2-7 provide the parts outside the CDR3, is DAMVIQNPRYQVTQFGKPVTLSCSQTLNHNVMYWYQQKSSQAPKLLFHYYDKDFNNEADTPDNFQSRRPNTSFCFLDIRSPGLGDTAMYLCATGTPGLPYEQYFGPGTRLTVT.